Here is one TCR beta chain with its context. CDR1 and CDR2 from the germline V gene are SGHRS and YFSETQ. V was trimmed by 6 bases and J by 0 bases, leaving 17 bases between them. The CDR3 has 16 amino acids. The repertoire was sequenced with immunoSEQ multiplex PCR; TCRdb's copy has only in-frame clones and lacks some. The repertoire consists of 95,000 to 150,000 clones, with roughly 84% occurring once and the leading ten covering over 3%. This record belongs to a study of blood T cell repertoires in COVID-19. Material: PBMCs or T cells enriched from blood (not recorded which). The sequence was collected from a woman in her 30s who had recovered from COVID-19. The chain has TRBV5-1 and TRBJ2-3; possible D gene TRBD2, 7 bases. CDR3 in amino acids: CASTPGGYPSTDTQYF. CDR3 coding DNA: TGCGCCAGCACCCCGGGGGGCTATCCTAGCACAGATACGCAGTATTTT.